This entry features one T cell receptor beta chain sequence. These data belong to a study of cytomegalovirus exposure and HLA in healthy donors. Vbeta (60) and Jbeta (13) primers were used in the PCR. Libraries were prepared by immunoSEQ multiplex PCR; TCRdb keeps only in-frame clonotypes and omits some of them. The sample lists approximately 170,000 clones; roughly four fifths were seen once. This clonotype was sampled from a middle-aged man in good health and CMV-seronegative. Sequenced input: PBMCs.

The CDR3 sequence is CASSPTGNPLDEQYV. The CDR3 DNA reads as TGTGCCAGCTCACCGACAGGGAACCCCCTGGACGAGCAGTACGTC. The rearrangement uses TRBV18 and TRBJ2-7, with 7 bases lining up with TRBD1. The CDR3 sequence is 15 residues long. The germline V gene has CDR1 KGHSH and CDR2 LQKENI. Unmatched junction bases numbered 10, after V lost 3 bases and J lost 5 bases.